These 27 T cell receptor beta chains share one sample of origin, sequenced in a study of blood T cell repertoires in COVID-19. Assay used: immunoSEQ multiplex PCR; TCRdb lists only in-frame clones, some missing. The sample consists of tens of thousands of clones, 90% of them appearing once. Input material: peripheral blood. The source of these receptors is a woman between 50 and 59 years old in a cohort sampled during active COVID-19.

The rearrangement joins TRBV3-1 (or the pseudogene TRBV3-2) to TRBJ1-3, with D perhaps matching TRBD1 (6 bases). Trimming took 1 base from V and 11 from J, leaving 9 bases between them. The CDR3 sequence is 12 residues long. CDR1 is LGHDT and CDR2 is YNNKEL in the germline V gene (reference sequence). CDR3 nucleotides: TGTGCCAGCAGCCAAGCTGAGGGGGCCATATATTTT. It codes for CASSQAEGAIYF.

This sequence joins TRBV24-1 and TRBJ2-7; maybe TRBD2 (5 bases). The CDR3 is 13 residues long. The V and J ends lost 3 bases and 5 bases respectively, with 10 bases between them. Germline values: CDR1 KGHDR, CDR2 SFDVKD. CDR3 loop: CATSDHPGNEQYF. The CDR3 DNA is TGTGCCACCAGTGATCACCCGGGAAACGAGCAGTACTTC.

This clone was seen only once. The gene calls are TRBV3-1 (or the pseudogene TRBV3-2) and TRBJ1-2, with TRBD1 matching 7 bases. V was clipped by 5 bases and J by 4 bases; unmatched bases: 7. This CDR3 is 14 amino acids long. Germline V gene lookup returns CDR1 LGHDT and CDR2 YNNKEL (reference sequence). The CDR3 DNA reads TGTGCCAGCAGCGCACAGGGGAATGCCTATGGCTACACCTTC. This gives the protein CASSAQGNAYGYTF.

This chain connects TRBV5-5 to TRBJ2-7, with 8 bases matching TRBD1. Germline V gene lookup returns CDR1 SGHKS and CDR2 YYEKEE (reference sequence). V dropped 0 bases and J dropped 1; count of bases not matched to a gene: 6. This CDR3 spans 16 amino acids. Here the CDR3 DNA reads TGTGCCAGCAGCTTGGCCAGAGACAGGGGTTCCTACGAGCAGTACTTC. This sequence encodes CASSLARDRGSYEQYF.

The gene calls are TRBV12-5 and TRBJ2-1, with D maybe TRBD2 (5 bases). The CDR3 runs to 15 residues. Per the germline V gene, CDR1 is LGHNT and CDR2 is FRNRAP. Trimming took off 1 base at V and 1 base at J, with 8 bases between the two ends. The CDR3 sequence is CASGLEAGSYNEQFF. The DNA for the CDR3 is TGTGCTAGTGGTTTGGAGGCGGGTTCCTACAATGAGCAGTTCTTC. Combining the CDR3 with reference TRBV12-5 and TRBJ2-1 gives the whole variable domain DARVTQTPRHKVTEMGQEVTMRCQPILGHNTVFWYRQTMMQGLELLAYFRNRAPLDDSGMPKDRFSAEMPDATLATLKIQPSEPRDSAVYFCASGLEAGSYNEQFFGPGTRLTVL.

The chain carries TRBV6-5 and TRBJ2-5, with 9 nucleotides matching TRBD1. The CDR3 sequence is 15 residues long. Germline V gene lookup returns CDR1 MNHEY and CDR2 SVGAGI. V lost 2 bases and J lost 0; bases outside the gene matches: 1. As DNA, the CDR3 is TGTGCCAGCAGTTACGGACAGGGGTACCAAGAGACCCAGTACTTC. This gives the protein CASSYGQGYQETQYF.

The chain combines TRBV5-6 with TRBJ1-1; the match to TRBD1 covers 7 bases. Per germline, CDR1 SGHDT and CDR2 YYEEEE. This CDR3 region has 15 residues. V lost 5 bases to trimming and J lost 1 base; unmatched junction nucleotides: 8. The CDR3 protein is CASRARGRKNTEAFF. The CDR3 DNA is TGTGCCAGCAGGGCTAGGGGGCGGAAGAACACTGAAGCTTTCTTT.

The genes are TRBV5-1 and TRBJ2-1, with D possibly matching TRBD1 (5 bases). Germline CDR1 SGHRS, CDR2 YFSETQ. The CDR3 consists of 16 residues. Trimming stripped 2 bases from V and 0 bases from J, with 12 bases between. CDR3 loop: CASSFSQGSSYNEQFF. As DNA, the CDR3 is TGCGCCAGCAGCTTCTCTCAGGGAAGCTCCTACAATGAGCAGTTCTTC. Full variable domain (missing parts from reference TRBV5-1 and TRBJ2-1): KAGVTQTPRYLIKTRGQQVTLSCSPISGHRSVSWYQQTPGQGLQFLFEYFSETQRNKGNFPGRFSGRQFSNSRSEMNVSTLELGDSALYLCASSFSQGSSYNEQFFGPGTRLTVL.

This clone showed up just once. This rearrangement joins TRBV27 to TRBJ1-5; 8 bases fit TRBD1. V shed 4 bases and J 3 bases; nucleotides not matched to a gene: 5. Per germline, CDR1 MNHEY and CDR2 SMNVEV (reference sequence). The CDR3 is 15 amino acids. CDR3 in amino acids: CASSWDRSNNQPQHF. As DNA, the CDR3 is TGTGCCAGCAGTTGGGACAGGTCTAACAATCAGCCCCAGCATTTT.

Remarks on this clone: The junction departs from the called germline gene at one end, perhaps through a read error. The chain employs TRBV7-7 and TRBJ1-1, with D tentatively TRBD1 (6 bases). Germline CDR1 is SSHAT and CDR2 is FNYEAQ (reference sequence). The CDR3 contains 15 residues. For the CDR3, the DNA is TGTGCTAGCAGCCCTGCGACAGGCCAGAACACTGAAGCTTTCTTT. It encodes CASSPATGQNTEAFF.

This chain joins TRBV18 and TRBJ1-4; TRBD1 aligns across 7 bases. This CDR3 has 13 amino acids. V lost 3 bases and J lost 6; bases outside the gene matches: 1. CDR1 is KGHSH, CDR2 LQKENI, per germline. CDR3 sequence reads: CASSPGTDEKLFF. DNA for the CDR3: TGTGCCAGCTCACCCGGGACAGATGAAAAACTGTTTTTT.

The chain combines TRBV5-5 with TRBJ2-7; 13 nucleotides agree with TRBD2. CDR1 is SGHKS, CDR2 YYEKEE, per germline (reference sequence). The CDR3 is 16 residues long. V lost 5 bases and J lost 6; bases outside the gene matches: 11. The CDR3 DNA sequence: TGTGCCAGCAGGAGGACTAGCGGGAGCGGTGTCTTCGAGCAGTACTTC. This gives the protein CASRRTSGSGVFEQYF. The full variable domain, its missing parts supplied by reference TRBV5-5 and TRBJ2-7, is DAGVTQSPTHLIKTRGQQVTLRCSPISGHKSVSWYQQVLGQGPQFIFQYYEKEERGRGNFPDRFSARQFPNYSSELNVNALLLGDSALYLCASRRTSGSGVFEQYFGPGTRLTVT.

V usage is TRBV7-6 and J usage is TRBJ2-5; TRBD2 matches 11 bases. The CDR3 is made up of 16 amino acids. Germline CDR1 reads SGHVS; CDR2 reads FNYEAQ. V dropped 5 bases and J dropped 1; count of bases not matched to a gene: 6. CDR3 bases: TGTGCCAGCAGCCTCGGGACTAGCGGTACCCAAGAGACCCAGTACTTC. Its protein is CASSLGTSGTQETQYF.

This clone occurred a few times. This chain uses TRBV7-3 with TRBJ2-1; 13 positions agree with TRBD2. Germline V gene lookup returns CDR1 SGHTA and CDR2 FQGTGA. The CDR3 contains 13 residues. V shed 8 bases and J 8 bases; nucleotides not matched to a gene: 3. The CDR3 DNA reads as TGTGCCAGCCGACTAGCGGGAGGCTATGAGCAGTTCTTC. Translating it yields CASRLAGGYEQFF.

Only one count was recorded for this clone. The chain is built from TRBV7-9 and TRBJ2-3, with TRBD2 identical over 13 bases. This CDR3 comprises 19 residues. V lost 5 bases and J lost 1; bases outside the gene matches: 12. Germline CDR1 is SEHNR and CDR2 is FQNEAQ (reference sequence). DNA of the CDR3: TGTGCCAGCAGCCATACCGGACTAGCGGGAGCTGAGGGCACAGATACGCAGTATTTT. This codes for CASSHTGLAGAEGTDTQYF.

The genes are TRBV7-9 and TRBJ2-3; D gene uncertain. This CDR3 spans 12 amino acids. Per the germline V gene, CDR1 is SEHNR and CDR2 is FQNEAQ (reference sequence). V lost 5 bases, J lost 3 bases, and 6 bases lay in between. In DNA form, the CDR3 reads TGTGCCAGCAGCCACCGGACAGATACGCAGTATTTT. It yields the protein CASSHRTDTQYF.

The CDR3 loop reads CATRDTSYEQYF. In DNA, the CDR3 is TGTGCCACTCGGGACACCTCCTACGAGCAGTACTTC. The rearrangement joins TRBV10-3 to TRBJ2-7, with D tentatively TRBD1 (6 bases). Trimming left V 10 bases short and J 0 bases short, with 10 bases between. Per the germline V gene, CDR1 is ENHRY and CDR2 is SYGVKD. This CDR3 region has 12 residues.

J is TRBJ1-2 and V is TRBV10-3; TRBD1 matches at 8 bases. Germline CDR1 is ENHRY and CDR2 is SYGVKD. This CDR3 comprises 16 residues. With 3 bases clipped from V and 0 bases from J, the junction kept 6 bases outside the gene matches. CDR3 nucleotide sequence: TGTGCCATCAGTGAAGCCGGGACAGGAGCTAACTATGGCTACACCTTC. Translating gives CAISEAGTGANYGYTF.

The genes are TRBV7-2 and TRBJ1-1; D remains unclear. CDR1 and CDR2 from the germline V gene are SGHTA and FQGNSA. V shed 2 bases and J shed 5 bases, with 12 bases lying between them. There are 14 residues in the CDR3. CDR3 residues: CASSLSGLGTEAFF. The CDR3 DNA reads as TGTGCCAGCAGCTTATCCGGCCTAGGAACTGAAGCTTTCTTT.

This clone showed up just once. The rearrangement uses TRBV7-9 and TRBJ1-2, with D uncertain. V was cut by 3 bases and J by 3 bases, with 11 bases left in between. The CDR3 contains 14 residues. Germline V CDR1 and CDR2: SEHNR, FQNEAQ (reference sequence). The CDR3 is CASSLRASDYGYTF. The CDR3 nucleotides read TGTGCCAGCAGCTTGAGGGCCTCCGACTATGGCTACACCTTC.

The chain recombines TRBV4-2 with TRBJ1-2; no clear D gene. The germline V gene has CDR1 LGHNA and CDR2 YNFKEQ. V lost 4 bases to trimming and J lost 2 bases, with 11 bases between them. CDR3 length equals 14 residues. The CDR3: CASSPDAGNYGYTF. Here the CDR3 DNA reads TGTGCCAGCAGCCCCGACGCGGGGAACTATGGCTACACCTTC.

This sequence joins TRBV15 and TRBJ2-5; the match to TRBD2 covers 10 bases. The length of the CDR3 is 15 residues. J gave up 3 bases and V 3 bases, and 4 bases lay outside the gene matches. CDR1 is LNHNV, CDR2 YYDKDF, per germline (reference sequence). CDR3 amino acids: CATSSGTSVEETQYF. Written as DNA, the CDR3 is TGTGCCACCAGCAGTGGGACTAGCGTAGAAGAGACCCAGTACTTC.

CDR3 coding DNA: TGTGCCAGCAGGGTCGACACAGGGGGCTCCTACGAGCAGTACTTC. It is translated as CASRVDTGGSYEQYF. The rearrangement uses TRBV28 and TRBJ2-7, with 8 positions matching TRBD1. Unmatched junction bases numbered 7, after V lost 6 bases and J lost 0 bases. The CDR3 consists of 15 residues. The V gene's germline CDR1 is MDHEN and CDR2 SYDVKM.

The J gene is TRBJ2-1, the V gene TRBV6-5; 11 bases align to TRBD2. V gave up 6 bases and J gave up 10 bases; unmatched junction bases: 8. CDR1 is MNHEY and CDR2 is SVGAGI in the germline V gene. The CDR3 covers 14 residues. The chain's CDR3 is CASSLAGGPGEQFF. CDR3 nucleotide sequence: TGTGCCAGCAGCCTAGCGGGAGGCCCCGGGGAGCAGTTCTTC.

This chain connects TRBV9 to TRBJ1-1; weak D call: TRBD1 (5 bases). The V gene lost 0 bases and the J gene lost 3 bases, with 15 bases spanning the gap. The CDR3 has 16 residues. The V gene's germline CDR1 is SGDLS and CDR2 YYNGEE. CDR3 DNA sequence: TGTGCCAGCAGCGTAGGGGGCCCCCTAGATGACACTGAAGCTTTCTTT. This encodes CASSVGGPLDDTEAFF.

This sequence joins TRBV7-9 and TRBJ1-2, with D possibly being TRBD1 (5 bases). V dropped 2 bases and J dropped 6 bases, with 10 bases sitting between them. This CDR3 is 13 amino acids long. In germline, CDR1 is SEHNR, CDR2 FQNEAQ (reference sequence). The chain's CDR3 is CASSLNQGDGYTF. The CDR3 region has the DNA TGTGCCAGCAGCTTAAACCAGGGTGATGGCTACACCTTC.

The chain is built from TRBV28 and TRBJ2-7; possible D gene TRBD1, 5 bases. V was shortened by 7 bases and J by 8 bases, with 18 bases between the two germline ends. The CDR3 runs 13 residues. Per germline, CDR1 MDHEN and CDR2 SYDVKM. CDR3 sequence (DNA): TGTGCCAGCACCCTCGCACAGGACGGTAAGCAGTACTTC. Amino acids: CASTLAQDGKQYF.